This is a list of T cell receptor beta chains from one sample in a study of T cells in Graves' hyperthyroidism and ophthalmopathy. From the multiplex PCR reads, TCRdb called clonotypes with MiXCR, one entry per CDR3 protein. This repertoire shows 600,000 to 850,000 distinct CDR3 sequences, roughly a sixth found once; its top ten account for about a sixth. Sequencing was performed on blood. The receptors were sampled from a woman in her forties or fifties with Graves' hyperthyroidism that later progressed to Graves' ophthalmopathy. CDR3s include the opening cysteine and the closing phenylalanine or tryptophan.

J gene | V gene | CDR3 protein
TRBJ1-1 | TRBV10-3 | CAITSDTNTEAFF
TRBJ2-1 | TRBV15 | CATSRVLAGAINEQFF
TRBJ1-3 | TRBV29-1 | CSVPSGNTIYF
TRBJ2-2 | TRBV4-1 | CASSPAQGGAGELFF
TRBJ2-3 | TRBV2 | CAIGQDLSTDTQYF
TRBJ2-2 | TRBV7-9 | CASSSPGGRGTGELFF
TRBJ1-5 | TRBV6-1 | CASNLGQSSNQPQHF
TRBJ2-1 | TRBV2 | CASRAWGGEQFF
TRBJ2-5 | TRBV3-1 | CASSPRTAHQGETQYF
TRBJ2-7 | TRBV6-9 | CASSYSPGQYYEQYF
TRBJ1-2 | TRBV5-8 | CASSRSQNYGYTF
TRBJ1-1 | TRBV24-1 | CATNLPGTGGTEAFF
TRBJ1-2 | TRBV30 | CAWEGQPYGYTF
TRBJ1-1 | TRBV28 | CASSSEAVTEAFF
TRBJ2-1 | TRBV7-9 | CASSPWSDTSSYNEQSF
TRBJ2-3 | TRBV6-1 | CASLRDLITDTQYF
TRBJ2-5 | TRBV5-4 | CASSSRHGAWETQYF
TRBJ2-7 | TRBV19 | CAGSIDRDYEQYF
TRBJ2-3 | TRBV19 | CASSPVSWTDTQYF
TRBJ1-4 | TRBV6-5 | CASSYGKDEKLFF
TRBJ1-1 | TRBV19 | CAIAKNTEAFF
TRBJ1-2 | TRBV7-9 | CASSLAPEGAHGYTF